The clone carrying this TCR beta chain was found many times. As yet, its antigen is unknown. Each CDR3 protein is one row after TCRdb ran MiXCR on the 5' RACE reads. The data contain about 20,000 distinct CDR3 sequences, roughly 5.7% of them singletons. This record comes from a study of spatial heterogeneity in lung cancer. For the study at large: A consistent excess of beta-chain over alpha-chain sequences was detected. Strong correlation linked TCR transcript counts in tumor regions to a T cell module score derived from matched bulk RNA-seq. The study's findings and limits: One measure, the expanded intratumoral alpha and beta TCR count, tracked tumor mutation counts.

The germline gives CDR1 SEHNR, CDR2 FQNEAQ (reference sequence). The CDR3 contains 15 residues. Trimming took 3 bases from V and 0 from J, leaving 6 bases between them. Described time point: sample taken at primary tumor resection. The V call is TRBV7-9, the J call TRBJ2-6; D unresolved. The sample in question was lung tumor tissue, obtained at surgery. The TCR was taken from a female donor with early-stage non-small cell lung cancer. CDR3 bases: TGTGCCAGCAGCTTCGGATACTCTGGGGCCAACGTCCTGACTTTC. Protein product: CASSFGYSGANVLTF.